The entry below gives a single TCR beta chain sequence along with its context. The antigen is not known. This record belongs to a study of graft-versus-host responses after intestinal transplantation. Study information: All recipients got anti-thymocyte globulin induction, then tacrolimus and steroids for around three years. Broader study findings: Elevated graft-versus-host to host-versus-graft clonal ratios in allografts were recorded for patients with graft-donor T cell macrochimerism. Recipient marrow harbored GvH clones, some of which surfaced first in ileum or blood.

The CDR3 extends over 12 amino acids. The V gene lost 4 bases and the J gene lost 1 base, with 5 bases spanning the gap. CDR1 is SGDLS and CDR2 is YYNGEE in the germline V gene. Repertoires were generated with immunoSEQ multiplex PCR, while TCRdb's copy carries only in-frame clones and drops some. The table shows some 90,000 clones, with 85% to 95% occurring only once. Source: unstimulated CD8+ T cells sorted from spleen or lymph node cells, taken before intestinal transplant. This clonotype was sampled from a human donor who received an intestinal transplant. The gene calls are TRBV9 and TRBJ1-1; D unresolved. The CDR3 sequence is CASSPENTEAFF. The CDR3 DNA sequence: TGTGCCAGCAGCCCAGAGAACACTGAAGCTTTCTTT.